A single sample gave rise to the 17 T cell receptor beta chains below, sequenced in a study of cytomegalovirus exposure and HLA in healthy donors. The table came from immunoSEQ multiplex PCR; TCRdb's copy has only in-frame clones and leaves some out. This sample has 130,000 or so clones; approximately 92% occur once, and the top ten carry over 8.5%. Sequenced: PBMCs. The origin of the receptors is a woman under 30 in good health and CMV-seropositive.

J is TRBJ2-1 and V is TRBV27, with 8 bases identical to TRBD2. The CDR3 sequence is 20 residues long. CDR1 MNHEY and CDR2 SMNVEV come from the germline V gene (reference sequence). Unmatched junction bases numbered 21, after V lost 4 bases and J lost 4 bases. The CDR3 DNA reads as TGTGCCAGCAGTTCCTCCCCCTCACGGGGGGGCCTTGGTTTGTACAATGAGCAGTTCTTC. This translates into CASSSSPSRGGLGLYNEQFF.

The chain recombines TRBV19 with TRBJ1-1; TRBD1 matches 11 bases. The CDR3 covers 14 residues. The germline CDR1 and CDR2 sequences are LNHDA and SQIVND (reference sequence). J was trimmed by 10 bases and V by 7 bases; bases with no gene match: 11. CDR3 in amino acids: CASIQGQGAGGAFF. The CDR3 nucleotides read TGTGCCAGTATCCAAGGACAGGGGGCCGGCGGAGCTTTCTTT.

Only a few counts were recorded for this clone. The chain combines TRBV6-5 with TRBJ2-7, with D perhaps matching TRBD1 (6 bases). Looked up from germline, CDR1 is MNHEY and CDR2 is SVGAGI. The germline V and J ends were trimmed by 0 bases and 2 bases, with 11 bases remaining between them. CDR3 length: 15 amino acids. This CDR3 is CASSYSAQGTYEQYF. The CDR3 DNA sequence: TGTGCCAGCAGTTACTCGGCACAGGGTACCTACGAGCAGTACTTC.

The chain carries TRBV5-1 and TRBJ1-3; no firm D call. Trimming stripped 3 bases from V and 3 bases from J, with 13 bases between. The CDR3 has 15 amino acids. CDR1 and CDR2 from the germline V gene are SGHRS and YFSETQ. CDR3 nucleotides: TGCGCCAGCAGCTCTGGGAGTTTGAATGGAAACACCATATATTTT. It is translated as CASSSGSLNGNTIYF.

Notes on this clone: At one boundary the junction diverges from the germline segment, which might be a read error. The CDR3 DNA sequence: TGTGCCAGTAGAGGACAGGGTTTC. This sequence encodes CASRGQGF. The gene calls are TRBV19 and TRBJ2-7; 8 nucleotides match TRBD1. Germline V CDR1 and CDR2: LNHDA, SQIVND (reference sequence). The CDR3 has 8 amino acids.

The CDR3 DNA reads TGCGCCAGCAGCCCCGGGACTTTCCCCGGGGAGGAGACCCAGTACTTC. Its translation: CASSPGTFPGEETQYF. The J gene is TRBJ2-5, the V gene TRBV4-1; tentatively, D is TRBD2 (6 bases). The CDR3 is 16 residues long. Trimming cost V 4 bases and J 5 bases, with 20 bases left between them. The germline gives CDR1 MGHRA, CDR2 YSYEKL.

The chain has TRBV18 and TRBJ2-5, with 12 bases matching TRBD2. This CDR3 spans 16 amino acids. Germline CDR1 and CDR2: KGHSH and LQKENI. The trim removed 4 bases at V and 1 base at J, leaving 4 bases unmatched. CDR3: CASSHGLAGSQETQYF. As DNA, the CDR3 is TGTGCCAGCTCACACGGACTAGCGGGGTCCCAAGAGACCCAGTACTTC.

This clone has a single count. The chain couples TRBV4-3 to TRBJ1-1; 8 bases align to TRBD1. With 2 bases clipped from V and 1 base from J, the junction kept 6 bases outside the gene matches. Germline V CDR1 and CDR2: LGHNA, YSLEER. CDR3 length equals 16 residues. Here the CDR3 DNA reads TGCGCCAGCAGCCAACTCCCCGGGACAGGGAACACTGAAGCTTTCTTT. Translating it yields CASSQLPGTGNTEAFF.

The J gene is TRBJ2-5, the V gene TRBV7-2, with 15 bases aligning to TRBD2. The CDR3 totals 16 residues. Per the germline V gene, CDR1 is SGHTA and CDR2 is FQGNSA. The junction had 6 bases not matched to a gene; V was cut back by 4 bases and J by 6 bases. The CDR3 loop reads CASSWGLAGGKKTQYF. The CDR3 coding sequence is TGTGCCAGCAGCTGGGGACTAGCGGGGGGCAAAAAGACCCAGTACTTC.

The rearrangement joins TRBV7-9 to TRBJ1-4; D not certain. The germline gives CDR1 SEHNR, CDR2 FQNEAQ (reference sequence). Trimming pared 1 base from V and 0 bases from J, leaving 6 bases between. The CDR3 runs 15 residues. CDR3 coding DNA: TGTGCCAGCAGCTTAGTATCCGCAACTAATGAAAAACTGTTTTTT. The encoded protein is CASSLVSATNEKLFF.

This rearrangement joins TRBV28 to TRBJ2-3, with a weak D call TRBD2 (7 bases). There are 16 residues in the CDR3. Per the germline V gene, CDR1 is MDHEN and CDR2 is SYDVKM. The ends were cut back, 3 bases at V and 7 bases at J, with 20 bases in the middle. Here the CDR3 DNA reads TGTGCCAGCAGTTTTAGAACGGGGGGCCTCCTTAATACGCAGTATTTT. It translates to CASSFRTGGLLNTQYF.

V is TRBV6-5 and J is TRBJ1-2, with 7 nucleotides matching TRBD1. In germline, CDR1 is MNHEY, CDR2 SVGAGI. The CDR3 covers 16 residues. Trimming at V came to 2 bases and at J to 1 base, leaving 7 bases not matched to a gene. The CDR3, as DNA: TGTGCCAGCAGTTACCTCGGGAGGGGGCATAACTATGGCTACACCTTC. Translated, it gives CASSYLGRGHNYGYTF.

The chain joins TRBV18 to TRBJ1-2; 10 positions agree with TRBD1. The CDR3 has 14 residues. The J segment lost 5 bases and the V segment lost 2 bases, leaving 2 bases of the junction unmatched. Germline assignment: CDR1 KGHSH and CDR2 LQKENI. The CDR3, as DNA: TGTGCCAGCTCACCATGGGACAGGGGATATGGCTACACCTTC. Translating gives CASSPWDRGYGYTF.

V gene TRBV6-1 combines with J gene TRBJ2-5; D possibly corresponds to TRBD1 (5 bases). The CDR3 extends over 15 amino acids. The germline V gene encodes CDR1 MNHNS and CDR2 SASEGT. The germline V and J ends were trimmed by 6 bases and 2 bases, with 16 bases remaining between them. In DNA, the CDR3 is TGTGCCAGCAGAGACAGCACGCTCCCGCAAGAGACCCAGTACTTC. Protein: CASRDSTLPQETQYF.

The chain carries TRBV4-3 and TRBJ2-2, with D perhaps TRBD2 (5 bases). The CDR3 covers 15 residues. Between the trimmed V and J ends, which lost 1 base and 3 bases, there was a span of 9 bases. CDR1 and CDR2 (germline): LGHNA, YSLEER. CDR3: CASSQVEGYTGELFF. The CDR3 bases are TGCGCCAGCAGCCAAGTCGAGGGTTACACCGGGGAGCTGTTTTTT.

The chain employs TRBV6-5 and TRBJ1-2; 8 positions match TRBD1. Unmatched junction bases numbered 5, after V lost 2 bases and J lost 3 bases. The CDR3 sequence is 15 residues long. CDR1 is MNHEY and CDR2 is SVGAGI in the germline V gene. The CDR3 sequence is CASSYHGQGDYGYTF. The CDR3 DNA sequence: TGTGCCAGCAGTTACCACGGACAGGGAGACTATGGCTACACCTTC.

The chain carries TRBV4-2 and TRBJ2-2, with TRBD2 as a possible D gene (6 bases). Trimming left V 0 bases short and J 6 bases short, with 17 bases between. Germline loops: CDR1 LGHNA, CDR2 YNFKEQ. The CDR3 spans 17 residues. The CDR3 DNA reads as TGTGCCAGCAGCCAAGATTGGAGGGGCAGGACCCCCGGGGAGCTGTTTTTT. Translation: CASSQDWRGRTPGELFF.